Listed below are T cell receptor beta chains from one sample, sequenced in a study of blood T cell repertoires in COVID-19. The assay was immunoSEQ multiplex PCR, and TCRdb's table has in-frame clones only and misses some. Altogether 30,000 to 45,000 clones are present, about 80% being singletons, with the ten largest covering roughly 2%. The sequenced sample was peripheral blood. The source is a man in his fifties or sixties with active COVID-19. Each CDR3 is given without its conserved first and last residue. Each record gives: clone size, V gene, J gene, CDR3 protein. The size of a clone is reported for some rows only, either as once, few or many, or as a class for expanded clones.

>-|TRBV12-3/TRBV12-4|TRBJ1-1
ASSLGPNTEAF
>-|TRBV4-3|TRBJ2-1
ASSQVPGLAVNEQF
>once|TRBV6-5|TRBJ1-3
ASISGAGNTIY
>few|TRBV4-1|TRBJ1-6
ASSPWGQGDSPLH
>few|TRBV5-1|TRBJ2-5
ASRSGTGREETQY
>-|TRBV14|TRBJ2-1
ASSQGTSGGVSYNEQF
>-|TRBV6-5|TRBJ1-6
ASSPGGAGGSPLH
>-|TRBV28|TRBJ1-1
ASSLVSGGYTEAF
>once|TRBV29-1|TRBJ1-6
SASGGVDNSPLH
>-|TRBV6-5|TRBJ1-1
ASVGGGTEAF
>few|TRBV5-1|TRBJ2-2
ASSLDLPGELF
>-|TRBV27|TRBJ1-1
ASSASGGQGGAF
>-|TRBV10-3|TRBJ1-1
AISRTGDMNTEAF
>-|TRBV29-1|TRBJ2-3
SVEIPGTDTQY
>-|TRBV4-3|TRBJ2-3
ASSQGPAGGPDTQY
>-|TRBV30|TRBJ2-4
AWSTPGTKNIQY
>-|TRBV5-1|TRBJ1-1
ASSSVQGASAEAF
>few|TRBV27|TRBJ1-2
ASSSRQGVPSGYGYT
>-|TRBV7-8|TRBJ1-4
ASSPQGANEKLF
>-|TRBV18|TRBJ2-1
ASSPPTGVAYFSSYNEQF
>-|TRBV30|TRBJ1-5
AWSNSGGTVPQH
>-|TRBV5-1|TRBJ1-2
ASSLEQGANGYT
>-|TRBV29-1|TRBJ2-6
SVVGGLYDNVLT
>-|TRBV12-3/TRBV12-4|TRBJ1-1
ASGLRRGSEAF
>once|TRBV6-5|TRBJ1-2
ASSYSNMAGGYT
>-|TRBV2|TRBJ1-2
ASSEAYRGMSGYT
>-|TRBV30|TRBJ1-4
AWSVGQGVTNEKLF
>-|TRBV10-2|TRBJ1-2
ASREVTGIGYT
>-|TRBV4-2|TRBJ1-5
ASSQTQQPNQPQH
>-|TRBV4-2|TRBJ2-7
ASSQGLRGEQY
>-|TRBV5-8|TRBJ1-2
ASSLQVNYGYT
>-|TRBV12-3/TRBV12-4|TRBJ1-2
ASSRTGGGYT
>-|TRBV6-5|TRBJ2-7
ASSYRRGREQY
>once|TRBV5-4|TRBJ1-6
ASSHREIYSPLH
>-|TRBV29-1|TRBJ1-1
SVVEGGQATEAF
>-|TRBV19|TRBJ2-1
ATGGPGTDTYNEQF
>once|TRBV19|TRBJ1-4
ASRTDRGTNEKLF
>once|TRBV18|TRBJ1-2
ASSPQGAYGYT
>-|TRBV9|TRBJ2-3
ASSELDRSEDTQY
>-|TRBV14|TRBJ1-2
ASSQVPSGELGYT
>-|TRBV27|TRBJ2-1
ASYPQLQRSIYNEQF
>-|TRBV19|TRBJ1-5
ASSILGRVSNQPQH
>few|TRBV2|TRBJ2-3
ATGTTYTDTQY